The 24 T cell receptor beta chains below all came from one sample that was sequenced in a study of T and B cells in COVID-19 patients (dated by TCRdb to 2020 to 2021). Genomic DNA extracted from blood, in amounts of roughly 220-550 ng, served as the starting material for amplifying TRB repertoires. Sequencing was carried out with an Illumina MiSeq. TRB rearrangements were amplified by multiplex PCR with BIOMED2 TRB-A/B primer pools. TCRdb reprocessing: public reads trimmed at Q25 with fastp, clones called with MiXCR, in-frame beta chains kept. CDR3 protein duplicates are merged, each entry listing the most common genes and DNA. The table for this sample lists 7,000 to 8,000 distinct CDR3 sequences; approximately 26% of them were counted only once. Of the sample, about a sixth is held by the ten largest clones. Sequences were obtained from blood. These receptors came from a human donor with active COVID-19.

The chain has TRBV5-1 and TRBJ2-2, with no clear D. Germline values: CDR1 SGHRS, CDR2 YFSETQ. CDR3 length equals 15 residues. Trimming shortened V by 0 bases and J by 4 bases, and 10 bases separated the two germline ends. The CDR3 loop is CASSLEGSPTGELFF. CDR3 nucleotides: TGCGCCAGCAGCTTGGAGGGATCCCCCACCGGGGAGCTGTTTTTT.

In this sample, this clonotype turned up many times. CDR3 amino acids: CATRFSAATNEKLFF. CDR3 DNA: TGTGCCACCCGCTTCTCAGCGGCAACTAATGAAAAACTGTTTTTT. The V and J genes are TRBV15 and TRBJ1-4; D ambiguous. V was pared by 8 bases and J by 0 bases, with 13 bases between. Germline lookup yields CDR1 LNHNV and CDR2 YYDKDF (reference sequence). The CDR3 has 15 amino acids.

CDR3 protein: CASSSDSAPQETQYF. The CDR3 DNA reads TGTGCCAGCAGTTCGGACTCCGCCCCCCAAGAGACCCAGTACTTC. The J gene is TRBJ2-5, the V gene TRBV7-2; perhaps TRBD2 as D (5 bases). CDR3 length: 15 residues. V dropped 6 bases and J dropped 1 base, with 15 bases sitting between them. Germline V gives CDR1 SGHTA, CDR2 FQGNSA.

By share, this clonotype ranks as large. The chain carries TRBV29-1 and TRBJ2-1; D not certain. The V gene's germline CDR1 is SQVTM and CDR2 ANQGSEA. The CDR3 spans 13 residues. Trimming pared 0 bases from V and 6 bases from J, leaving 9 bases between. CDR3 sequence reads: CSVEERDSNEQFF. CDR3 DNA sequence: TGCAGCGTTGAAGAGCGTGACTCCAATGAGCAGTTCTTC.

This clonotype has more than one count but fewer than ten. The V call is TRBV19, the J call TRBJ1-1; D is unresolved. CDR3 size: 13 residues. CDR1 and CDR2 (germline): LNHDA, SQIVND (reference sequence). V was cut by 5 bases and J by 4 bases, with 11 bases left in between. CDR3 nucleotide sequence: TGTGCCAGTAGTGCCTACCAAATCACTGAAGCTTTCTTT. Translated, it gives CASSAYQITEAFF. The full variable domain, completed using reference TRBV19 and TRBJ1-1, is DGGITQSPKYLFRKEGQNVTLSCEQNLNHDAMYWYRQDPGQGLRLIYYSQIVNDFQKGDIAEGYSVSREKKESFPLTVTSAQKNPTAFYLCASSAYQITEAFFGQGTRLTVV.

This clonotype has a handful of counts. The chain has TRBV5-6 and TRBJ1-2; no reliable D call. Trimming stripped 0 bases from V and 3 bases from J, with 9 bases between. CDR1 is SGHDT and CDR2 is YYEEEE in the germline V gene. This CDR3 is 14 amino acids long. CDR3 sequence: CASSLDRVYYGYTF. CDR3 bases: TGTGCCAGCAGCTTGGATAGGGTGTACTATGGCTACACCTTC.

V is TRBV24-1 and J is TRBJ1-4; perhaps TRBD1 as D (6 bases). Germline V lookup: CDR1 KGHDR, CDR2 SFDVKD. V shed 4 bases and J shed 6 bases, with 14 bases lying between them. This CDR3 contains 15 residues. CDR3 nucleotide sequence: TGTGCCACCAGTGAAAAGGACAGAGCTTATGAAAAACTGTTTTTT. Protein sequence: CATSEKDRAYEKLFF.

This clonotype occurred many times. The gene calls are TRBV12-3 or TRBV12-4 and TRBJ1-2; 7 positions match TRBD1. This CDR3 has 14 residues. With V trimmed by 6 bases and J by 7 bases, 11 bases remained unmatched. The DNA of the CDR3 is TGTGCCAGCAGCCCCTCCGACAGGGTGAGTGGCTACACCTTC. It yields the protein CASSPSDRVSGYTF.

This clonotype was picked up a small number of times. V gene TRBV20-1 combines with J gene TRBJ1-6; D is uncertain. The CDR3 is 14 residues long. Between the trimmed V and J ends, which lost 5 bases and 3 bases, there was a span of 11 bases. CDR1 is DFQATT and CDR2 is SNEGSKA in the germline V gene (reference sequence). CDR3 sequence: CSADRSDYNSPLHF. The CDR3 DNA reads TGCAGTGCTGACCGATCCGACTATAATTCACCCCTCCACTTT.

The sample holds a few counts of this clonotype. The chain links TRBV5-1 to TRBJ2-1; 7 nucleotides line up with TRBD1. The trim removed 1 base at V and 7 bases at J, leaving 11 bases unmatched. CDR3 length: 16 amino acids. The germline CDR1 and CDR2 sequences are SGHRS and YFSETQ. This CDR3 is CASSLRQGRVMNEQFF. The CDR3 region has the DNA TGCGCCAGCAGCTTGCGACAGGGTCGTGTGATGAATGAGCAGTTCTTC.

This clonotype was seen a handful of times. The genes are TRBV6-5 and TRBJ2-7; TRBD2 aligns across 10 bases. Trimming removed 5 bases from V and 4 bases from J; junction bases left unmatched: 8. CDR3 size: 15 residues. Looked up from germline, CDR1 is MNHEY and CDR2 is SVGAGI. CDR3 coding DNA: TGTGCCAGCAGTGAGTTAGCGGGAGGAGATTACGAGCAGTACTTC. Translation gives CASSELAGGDYEQYF.

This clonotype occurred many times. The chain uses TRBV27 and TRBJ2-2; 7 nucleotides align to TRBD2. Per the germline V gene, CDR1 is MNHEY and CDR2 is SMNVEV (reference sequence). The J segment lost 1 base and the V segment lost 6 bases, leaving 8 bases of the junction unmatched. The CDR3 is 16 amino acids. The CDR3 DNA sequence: TGTGCCAGCAGCCGGCGCGCGGGAGAGAACACCGGGGAGCTGTTTTTT. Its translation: CASSRRAGENTGELFF.

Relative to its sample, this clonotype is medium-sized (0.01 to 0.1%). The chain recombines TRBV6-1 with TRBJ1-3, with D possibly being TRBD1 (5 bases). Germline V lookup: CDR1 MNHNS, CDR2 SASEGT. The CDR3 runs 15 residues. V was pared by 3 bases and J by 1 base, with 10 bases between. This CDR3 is CASSEGDASGNTIYF. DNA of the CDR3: TGTGCCAGCAGTGAGGGGGATGCGTCTGGAAACACCATATATTTT.

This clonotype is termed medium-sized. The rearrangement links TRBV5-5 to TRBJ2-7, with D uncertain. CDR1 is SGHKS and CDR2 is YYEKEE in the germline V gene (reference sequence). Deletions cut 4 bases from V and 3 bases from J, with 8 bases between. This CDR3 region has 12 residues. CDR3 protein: CASSLDLYEQYF. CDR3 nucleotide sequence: TGTGCCAGCAGCCTTGACCTCTACGAGCAGTACTTC.

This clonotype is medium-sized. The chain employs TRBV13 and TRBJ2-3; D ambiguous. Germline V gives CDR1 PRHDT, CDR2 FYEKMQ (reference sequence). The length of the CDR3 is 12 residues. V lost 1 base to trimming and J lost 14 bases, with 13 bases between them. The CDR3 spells CASSLEGRALYF. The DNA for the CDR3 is TGTGCCAGCAGCTTAGAGGGCCGGGCGCTGTATTTT.

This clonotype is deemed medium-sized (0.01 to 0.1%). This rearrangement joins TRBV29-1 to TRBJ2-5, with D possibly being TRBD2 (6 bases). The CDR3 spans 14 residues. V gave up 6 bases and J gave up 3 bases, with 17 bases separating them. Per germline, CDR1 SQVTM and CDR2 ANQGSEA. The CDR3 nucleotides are TGCAGCGTCCGTCGGGGGTCTCTAGAAGAGACCCAGTACTTC. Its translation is CSVRRGSLEETQYF.

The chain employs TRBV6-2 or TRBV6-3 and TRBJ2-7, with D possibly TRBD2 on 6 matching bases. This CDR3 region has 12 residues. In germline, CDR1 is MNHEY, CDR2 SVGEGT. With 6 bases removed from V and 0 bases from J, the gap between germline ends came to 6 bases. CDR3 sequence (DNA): TGTGCCAGCAGGGACTACTCCTACGAGCAGTACTTC. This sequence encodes CASRDYSYEQYF.

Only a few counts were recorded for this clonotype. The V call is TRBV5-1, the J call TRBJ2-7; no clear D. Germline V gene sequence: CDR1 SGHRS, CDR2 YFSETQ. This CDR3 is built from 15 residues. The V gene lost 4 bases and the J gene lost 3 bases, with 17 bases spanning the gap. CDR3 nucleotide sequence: TGCGCCAGCAGCCAGAATATTGCAAGGGTCTACGAGCAGTACTTC. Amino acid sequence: CASSQNIARVYEQYF. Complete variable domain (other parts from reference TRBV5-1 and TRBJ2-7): KAGVTQTPRYLIKTRGQQVTLSCSPISGHRSVSWYQQTPGQGLQFLFEYFSETQRNKGNFPGRFSGRQFSNSRSEMNVSTLELGDSALYLCASSQNIARVYEQYFGPGTRLTVT.

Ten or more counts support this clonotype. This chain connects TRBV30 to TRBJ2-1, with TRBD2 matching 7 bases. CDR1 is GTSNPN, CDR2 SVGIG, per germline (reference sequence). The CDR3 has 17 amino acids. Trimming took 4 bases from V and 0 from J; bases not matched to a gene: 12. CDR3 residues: CAWTPGRSTLSYNEQFF. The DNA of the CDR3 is TGTGCCTGGACCCCCGGGAGGTCAACCCTCTCCTACAATGAGCAGTTCTTC.

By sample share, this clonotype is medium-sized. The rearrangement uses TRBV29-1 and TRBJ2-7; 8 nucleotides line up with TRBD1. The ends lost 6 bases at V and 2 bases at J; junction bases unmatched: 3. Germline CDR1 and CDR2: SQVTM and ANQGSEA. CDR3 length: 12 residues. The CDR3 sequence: CSVRTGPYEQYF. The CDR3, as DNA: TGCAGCGTCCGGACAGGGCCCTACGAGCAGTACTTC.

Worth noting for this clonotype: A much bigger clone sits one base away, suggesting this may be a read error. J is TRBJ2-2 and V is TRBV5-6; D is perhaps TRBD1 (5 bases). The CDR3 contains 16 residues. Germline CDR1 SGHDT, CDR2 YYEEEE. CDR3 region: CASGLVGWAGTGELFF. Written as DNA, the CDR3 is TGTGCCAGCGGCTTGGTGGGTTGGGCAGGGACCGGGGAGCTGTTTTTT.

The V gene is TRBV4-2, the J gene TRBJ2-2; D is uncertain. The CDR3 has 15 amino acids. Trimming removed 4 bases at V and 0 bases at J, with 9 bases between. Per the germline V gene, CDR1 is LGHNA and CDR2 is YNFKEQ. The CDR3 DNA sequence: TGTGCCAGCAGCCCCCCCCCACCGAACACCGGGGAGCTGTTTTTT. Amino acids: CASSPPPPNTGELFF.

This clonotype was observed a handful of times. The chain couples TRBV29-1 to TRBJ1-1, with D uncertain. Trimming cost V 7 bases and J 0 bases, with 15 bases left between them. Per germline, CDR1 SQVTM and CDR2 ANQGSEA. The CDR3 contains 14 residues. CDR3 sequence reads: CSGEAGVMNTEAFF. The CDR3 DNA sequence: TGCAGCGGAGAAGCGGGAGTAATGAACACTGAAGCTTTCTTT.

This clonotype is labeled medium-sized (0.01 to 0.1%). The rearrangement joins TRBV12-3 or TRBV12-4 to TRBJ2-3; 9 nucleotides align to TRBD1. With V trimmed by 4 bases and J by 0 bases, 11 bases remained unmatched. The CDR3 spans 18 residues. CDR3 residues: CASSSDRGPKYSTDTQYF. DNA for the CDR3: TGTGCCAGCAGTTCGGACAGGGGCCCGAAATATAGCACAGATACGCAGTATTTT.